Each of the 19 T cell receptor beta chains below was sequenced from the same sample in a study of a mutant IDH1 vaccine in newly diagnosed glioma. Time point reported: baseline, week 1 (first vaccination visit). Treatment defined: pre-vaccination baseline after standard-of-care therapy. TCRdb's table, derived via immunoSEQ multiplex PCR, lists solely in-frame clones and lacks some. Here the sample spans approximately 54,000 clones, approximately 80% being singletons. The sample consisted of PBMCs, taken from a glioma patient treated with radiotherapy, temozolomide or both. The receptor source for this set is a man younger than 35 with glioma.

Written as DNA, the CDR3 is TGCGCCAGCAGCCAAGATCCGGGGACCTCCTACGAGCAGTACTTC. This sequence encodes CASSQDPGTSYEQYF. The chain links TRBV4-1 to TRBJ2-7; D could derive from TRBD1 or TRBD2 (5 bases each). The CDR3 spans 15 residues. V lost 0 bases and J lost 0, with 9 bases in between. The germline CDR1 and CDR2 sequences are MGHRA and YSYEKL.

The chain couples TRBV28 to TRBJ1-2; maybe TRBD1 (6 bases). Per germline, CDR1 MDHEN and CDR2 SYDVKM. Trimming left V 8 bases short and J 3 bases short, with 10 bases between. The CDR3 runs to 12 residues. The CDR3 DNA sequence: TGTGCCAGCGGACAGTTCGACTATGGCTACACCTTC. Its translation is CASGQFDYGYTF.

This clone was seen once. The chain has TRBV12-2 and TRBJ2-7; the table's TRBD1 call for D was not verified on the DNA. TRBV12-2 corresponds to a pseudogene. The CDR3 sequence is 12 residues long. Here the CDR3 reads CASRSLTYEQYF. In DNA form, the CDR3 reads TGTGCAAGTCGCTCCTTAACATACGAGCAGTACTTC.

The chain links TRBV4-2 to TRBJ1-1, with unresolved D. Per germline, CDR1 LGHNA and CDR2 YNFKEQ. The CDR3 sequence is 16 residues long. Trimming cost V 0 bases and J 0 bases, with 11 bases left between them. CDR3 in DNA: TGTGCCAGCAGCCAAGATCAATTAGGCATGAACACTGAAGCTTTCTTT. It is translated as CASSQDQLGMNTEAFF.

This clone was counted a single time. The junction and the germline gene differ at one end; a read error may be behind it. The chain is built from TRBV7-7 and TRBJ2-1, with TRBD2 identical over 9 bases. CDR1 and CDR2 (germline): SSHAT, FNYEAQ (reference sequence). The CDR3 runs to 15 residues. CDR3 bases: TGTGCTAGCAGCCCCCGAGTAGCGGGAGTGGGTGAGCAGTTCTTC. This translates into CASSPRVAGVGEQFF.

The chain couples TRBV6-5 to TRBJ1-1; D ambiguous. There are 15 residues in the CDR3. Germline V gene sequence: CDR1 MNHEY, CDR2 SVGAGI. Between the trimmed V and J ends, which lost 5 bases and 4 bases, there was a span of 17 bases. The CDR3 DNA reads as TGTGCCAGCAGTCTTTCTACAGAATCGGTCACTGAAGCTTTCTTT. Translating gives CASSLSTESVTEAFF.

The chain's CDR3 is CSVEGPGAYEQYF. CDR3 DNA: TGCAGCGTTGAAGGGCCCGGCGCCTACGAGCAGTACTTC. The rearrangement uses TRBV29-1 and TRBJ2-7; D uncertain. The V gene's germline CDR1 is SQVTM and CDR2 ANQGSEA. Trimming took 1 base from V and 2 from J, leaving 9 bases between them. The CDR3 is 13 residues long.

The chain employs TRBV7-8 and TRBJ2-7; either TRBD1 or TRBD2 may supply D (5 bases each). The CDR3 consists of 12 residues. Germline CDR1 SGHVS, CDR2 FQNEAQ. The V and J ends lost 3 bases and 5 bases respectively, with 8 bases between them. The CDR3 is CASSFGADEQYF. Here the CDR3 DNA reads TGTGCCAGCAGCTTCGGGGCTGACGAGCAGTACTTC. The whole variable domain, filled in from reference TRBV7-8 and TRBJ2-7, reads GAGVSQSPRYKVAKRGQDVALRCDPISGHVSLFWYQQALGQGPEFLTYFQNEAQLDKSGLPSDRFFAERPEGSVSTLKIQRTQQEDSAVYLCASSFGADEQYFGPGTRLTVT.

This chain joins TRBV4-1 and TRBJ2-7; D is unclear. The germline V gene has CDR1 MGHRA and CDR2 YSYEKL. Trimming shortened V by 2 bases and J by 0 bases, and 5 bases separated the two germline ends. The length of the CDR3 is 13 residues. Here the CDR3 DNA reads TGCGCCAGCAGCCAATGGACCTCCTACGAGCAGTACTTC. This gives the protein CASSQWTSYEQYF.

CDR3 region: CASRDDSYEQYF. The CDR3 coding sequence is TGTGCCAGCAGGGACGACTCCTACGAGCAGTACTTC. The chain carries TRBV6-5 and TRBJ2-7; D call uncertain. The germline gives CDR1 MNHEY, CDR2 SVGAGI. The V end was cut by 6 bases, the J end by 0 bases, with 6 bases between. There are 12 residues in the CDR3.

The chain carries TRBV5-6 and TRBJ2-3, with 9 bases lining up with TRBD1. There are 15 residues in the CDR3. CDR1 SGHDT and CDR2 YYEEEE come from the germline V gene. Trimming took 2 bases from V and 2 from J; bases not matched to a gene: 3. In DNA, the CDR3 is TGTGCCAGCAGCTTACAGGGGGCTTACACAGATACGCAGTATTTT. Encoded protein: CASSLQGAYTDTQYF.

This chain connects TRBV7-8 to TRBJ1-5; no firm D call. This CDR3 contains 15 residues. Deletions cut 0 bases from V and 6 bases from J, with 12 bases between. Germline V gene lookup returns CDR1 SGHVS and CDR2 FQNEAQ. This CDR3 is CASSLAVREGQPQHF. The CDR3 coding sequence is TGTGCCAGCAGCTTAGCGGTCCGGGAAGGTCAGCCCCAGCATTTT.

This chain joins TRBV6-5 and TRBJ1-1; the D gene is possibly TRBD1 (5 bases). The germline V and J ends were trimmed by 0 bases and 1 base, with 9 bases remaining between them. The CDR3 runs 15 residues. Germline loops: CDR1 MNHEY, CDR2 SVGAGI. The chain's CDR3 is CASSYSLRANTEAFF. As DNA, the CDR3 is TGTGCCAGCAGTTACTCACTCAGGGCGAACACTGAAGCTTTCTTT.

The V gene is TRBV5-1, the J gene TRBJ2-7; 13 nucleotides match TRBD2. V shed 0 bases and J 6 bases; nucleotides not matched to a gene: 9. CDR3 length: 17 amino acids. Germline V gene lookup returns CDR1 SGHRS and CDR2 YFSETQ. The CDR3 spells CASSLGLAGGPYGEQYF. The CDR3 nucleotides are TGCGCCAGCAGCTTGGGACTAGCGGGGGGCCCCTACGGCGAGCAGTACTTC. Variable domain in full (rest from reference TRBV5-1 and TRBJ2-7): KAGVTQTPRYLIKTRGQQVTLSCSPISGHRSVSWYQQTPGQGLQFLFEYFSETQRNKGNFPGRFSGRQFSNSRSEMNVSTLELGDSALYLCASSLGLAGGPYGEQYFGPGTRLTVT.

The chain couples TRBV9 to TRBJ1-1, with unresolved D. CDR3 length: 16 residues. V was clipped by 0 bases and J by 3 bases, with 15 bases between them. Germline CDR1 and CDR2: SGDLS and YYNGEE. The CDR3 coding sequence is TGTGCCAGCAGCGTAGTGCAAGTCCCCGGTCACACTGAAGCTTTCTTT. Amino acid sequence: CASSVVQVPGHTEAFF.

The V gene is TRBV7-9, the J gene TRBJ1-2, with D perhaps matching TRBD1 (5 bases). The CDR3 consists of 13 residues. The V gene's germline CDR1 is SEHNR and CDR2 FQNEAQ (reference sequence). Trimming pared 1 base from V and 6 bases from J, leaving 9 bases between. CDR3 residues: CASSLVGGDGYTF. CDR3 coding DNA: TGTGCCAGCAGCTTAGTTGGGGGAGATGGCTACACCTTC.

The chain has TRBV11-1 and TRBJ2-3, with D perhaps TRBD2 (5 bases). In germline, CDR1 is SGHAT, CDR2 FQDESV (reference sequence). Between the trimmed V and J ends, which lost 5 bases and 4 bases, there was a span of 16 bases. CDR3 length equals 15 residues. As DNA, the CDR3 is TGTGCCAGCAGCCCCCGGAGGCGAGTCGCAGATACGCAGTATTTT. Protein product: CASSPRRRVADTQYF.

This chain connects TRBV6-1 to TRBJ2-7; D call uncertain. This CDR3 has 14 amino acids. Germline V gene data show CDR1 as MNHNS and CDR2 as SASEGT. V was shortened by 5 bases and J by 2 bases, with 13 bases between the two germline ends. The CDR3 reads CASSRPFLPYEQYF. For the CDR3, the DNA is TGTGCCAGCAGTCGCCCATTTCTGCCCTACGAGCAGTACTTC.

The gene calls are TRBV11-2 and TRBJ1-1; no clear D gene. The CDR3 extends over 15 amino acids. V lost 4 bases and J 0 bases, leaving 12 bases between the germline ends. Germline V gene lookup returns CDR1 SGHAT and CDR2 FQNNGV. Here the CDR3 reads CASSSPWAMNTEAFF. In nucleotides, the CDR3 is TGTGCCAGCAGCTCCCCATGGGCTATGAACACTGAAGCTTTCTTT.